The next 25 T cell receptor beta chains were all read from a single sample in a study of OX40 agonist ivuxolimab in advanced cancers. Here immunoSEQ multiplex PCR was the method, and the copy in TCRdb shows in-frame clones only, minus some. This repertoire shows 30,000 to 40,000 clones, approximately 79% found once; its top ten account for more than 14%. Source: CD4+ or CD8+ T cells sorted from blood, taken in a trial of the OX40 agonist ivuxolimab. The receptors stem from an adult with an advanced solid tumor such as melanoma, head and neck, liver or kidney cancer.

V gene TRBV5-6 combines with J gene TRBJ2-7; D remains unclear. Trimming removed 3 bases at V and 7 bases at J, with 8 bases between. The length of the CDR3 is 11 residues. Germline lookup yields CDR1 SGHDT and CDR2 YYEEEE. As DNA, the CDR3 is TGTGCCAGCAGCTCCCTGAGTGAGCAGTACTTC. Translated, it gives CASSSLSEQYF.

The rearrangement links TRBV5-1 to TRBJ2-3; 8 positions match TRBD2. In germline, CDR1 is SGHRS, CDR2 YFSETQ. V shed 1 base, J shed 7 bases, and the junction held 8 bases outside the gene matches. CDR3 length: 15 residues. CDR3 loop: CASSLQRERGNTQYF. CDR3 nucleotides: TGCGCCAGCAGCTTGCAGCGGGAGAGGGGAAATACGCAGTATTTT.

The V call is TRBV6-1, the J call TRBJ1-2, with D maybe TRBD1 (5 bases). The CDR3 has 14 amino acids. Germline values: CDR1 MNHNS, CDR2 SASEGT. V lost 6 bases, J lost 4 bases, and 15 bases lay in between. As DNA, the CDR3 is TGTGCCAGCAGATATGGGGGGTCGCGCTATGGCTACACCTTC. It encodes CASRYGGSRYGYTF.

The chain recombines TRBV29-1 with TRBJ2-3; 9 nucleotides align to TRBD1. After removal of 7 bases from V and 3 bases from J, the junction contained 8 bases not matched to a gene. From germline, CDR1 is SQVTM and CDR2 ANQGSEA. The CDR3 extends over 14 amino acids. CDR3 amino acids: CSAPGQGRTDTQYF. The CDR3 bases are TGCAGCGCTCCGGGACAGGGAAGAACAGATACGCAGTATTTT.

In its sample, this clone was seen a few times. The genes are TRBV5-6 and TRBJ1-2; D not certain. Germline V lookup: CDR1 SGHDT, CDR2 YYEEEE. V was clipped by 2 bases and J by 8 bases, with 10 bases between them. There are 12 residues in the CDR3. The CDR3 DNA is TGTGCCAGCAGCTTAGACACCTCCGGCTACACCTTC. Its protein is CASSLDTSGYTF.

This clone was counted between two and nine times. V gene TRBV18 combines with J gene TRBJ1-4; 10 bases line up with TRBD1. CDR1 is KGHSH and CDR2 is LQKENI in the germline V gene. The ends lost 3 bases at V and 6 bases at J; junction bases unmatched: 4. This CDR3 region has 15 residues. The CDR3 region is CASSPRQGAYEKLFF. CDR3 sequence (DNA): TGTGCCAGCTCACCGAGACAGGGGGCTTATGAAAAACTGTTTTTT.

The genes are TRBV29-1 and TRBJ1-1; 7 bases are a match to TRBD1. Germline lookup yields CDR1 SQVTM and CDR2 ANQGSEA. The CDR3 runs to 13 residues. V trimming: 5 bases; J trimming: 1 base; junction bases outside the gene matches: 4. CDR3 residues: CSVKQGWNTEAFF. Here the CDR3 DNA reads TGCAGCGTTAAACAGGGGTGGAACACTGAAGCTTTCTTT.

The table lists this clone with a count of one. This chain links TRBV18 with TRBJ2-7; 8 bases match TRBD1. Germline V gene sequence: CDR1 KGHSH, CDR2 LQKENI. This CDR3 has 17 residues. With V trimmed by 3 bases and J by 3 bases, 13 bases remained unmatched. CDR3 loop: CASSPLEIGQGNYEQYF. In DNA form, the CDR3 reads TGTGCCAGCTCACCCCTAGAAATAGGACAGGGAAACTACGAGCAGTACTTC.

The J gene is TRBJ2-7, the V gene TRBV7-3, with TRBD1 as a possible D gene (6 bases). With 5 bases removed from V and 5 bases from J, the gap between germline ends came to 13 bases. The CDR3 spans 13 residues. Germline V gene data show CDR1 as SGHTA and CDR2 as FQGTGA. CDR3 amino acids: CASSPQGLHEQYF. The CDR3 coding sequence is TGTGCCAGCAGCCCACAGGGTTTGCACGAGCAGTACTTC.

The genes are TRBV4-2 and TRBJ2-7; 7 nucleotides line up with TRBD1. This CDR3 comprises 15 residues. Germline CDR1 LGHNA, CDR2 YNFKEQ. Trimming at V came to 0 bases and at J to 8 bases, leaving 10 bases not matched to a gene. The CDR3 DNA reads TGTGCCAGCAGCCAAGATCAGACAGGGCCTAGAAAGCAGTACTTC. It is translated as CASSQDQTGPRKQYF.

The chain employs TRBV18 and TRBJ2-7; 8 positions match TRBD1. This CDR3 is 16 amino acids long. Germline V CDR1 and CDR2: KGHSH, LQKENI. V was clipped by 0 bases and J by 2 bases; unmatched bases: 6. The CDR3 loop reads CASSPPVGTGAYEQYF. The CDR3 DNA sequence: TGTGCCAGCTCACCACCCGTAGGGACAGGCGCCTACGAGCAGTACTTC.

The chain joins TRBV5-1 to TRBJ1-6; D is unresolved. Trimming removed 0 bases from V and 8 bases from J, with 3 bases in between. CDR1 is SGHRS, CDR2 YFSETQ, per germline. The CDR3 runs to 12 residues. DNA of the CDR3: TGCGCCAGCAGCTTGGGGGATTCACCCCTCCACTTT. It yields the protein CASSLGDSPLHF.

V is TRBV27 and J is TRBJ2-7; TRBD1 matches 8 bases. The CDR3 runs to 13 residues. J gave up 5 bases and V 8 bases, and 8 bases lay outside the gene matches. Germline CDR1 MNHEY, CDR2 SMNVEV (reference sequence). CDR3 sequence (DNA): TGTGCCAGCGGGGGAAACAGGGGGGACGAGCAGTACTTC. Protein: CASGGNRGDEQYF.

This clone was found once. The gene calls are TRBV10-3 and TRBJ2-3; 12 nucleotides agree with TRBD2. Germline CDR1 ENHRY, CDR2 SYGVKD. CDR3 size: 16 residues. J lost 4 bases, V lost 3 bases, and 5 bases had no gene match. The DNA of the CDR3 is TGTGCCATCAGTGATCTAGCGGGGGGGCCGGCAGATACGCAGTATTTT. Translated, it gives CAISDLAGGPADTQYF.

The chain's CDR3 is CASSLRRINEKLFF. Here the CDR3 DNA reads TGTGCCAGCAGCCTTCGACGGATAAATGAAAAACTGTTTTTT. This sequence joins TRBV9 and TRBJ1-4; D is uncertain. Germline V gene data show CDR1 as SGDLS and CDR2 as YYNGEE. V was trimmed by 4 bases and J by 5 bases, leaving 12 bases between them. This CDR3 is 14 amino acids long.

This chain links TRBV6-1 with TRBJ2-2, with 7 bases matching TRBD2. The ends lost 4 bases at V and 9 bases at J; junction bases unmatched: 8. This CDR3 is 14 amino acids long. The V gene's germline CDR1 is MNHNS and CDR2 SASEGT. The DNA of the CDR3 is TGTGCCAGCAGTGGGAGCCGGGGGGTTCGGGAGCTGTTTTTT. It is translated as CASSGSRGVRELFF.

The chain joins TRBV10-3 to TRBJ2-7, with TRBD1 matching 8 bases. Losses at the gene ends were 7 bases for V and 3 bases for J; bases not matched to a gene: 5. The germline V gene has CDR1 ENHRY and CDR2 SYGVKD. The CDR3 has 13 amino acids. The CDR3 DNA reads TGTGCCATCAATCCAGGACAGGGCTACGAGCAGTACTTC. This codes for CAINPGQGYEQYF.

This chain connects TRBV5-4 to TRBJ2-1; unclear D gene. Germline V CDR1 and CDR2: SGHNT, YYREEE (reference sequence). The V end was cut by 5 bases, the J end by 3 bases, with 15 bases between. The CDR3 spans 15 residues. The CDR3, as DNA: TGTGCCAGCAGTATCGGCCAAAACAGCTACAATGAGCAGTTCTTC. Translated: CASSIGQNSYNEQFF. Together with reference TRBV5-4 and TRBJ2-1, the CDR3 gives the full variable domain: ETGVTQSPTHLIKTRGQQVTLRCSSQSGHNTVSWYQQALGQGPQFIFQYYREEENGRGNFPPRFSGLQFPNYSSELNVNALELDDSALYLCASSIGQNSYNEQFFGPGTRLTVL.

The rearrangement uses TRBV4-1 and TRBJ2-7; D might be TRBD2 (5 bases). Trimming removed 1 base from V and 6 bases from J, with 13 bases in between. Germline assignment: CDR1 MGHRA and CDR2 YSYEKL. The CDR3 sequence is 14 residues long. The DNA for the CDR3 is TGCGCCAGCAGCCAAGGGGTGGACCGGGGCGAGCAGTACTTC. Protein product: CASSQGVDRGEQYF.

This chain joins TRBV5-1 and TRBJ1-4, with TRBD1 matching 8 bases. V was clipped by 4 bases and J by 8 bases; unmatched bases: 7. The CDR3 runs to 14 residues. Germline V gives CDR1 SGHRS, CDR2 YFSETQ. Written as DNA, the CDR3 is TGCGCCAGCAGCAGACAGGGGCCTGGGGAAAAACTGTTTTTT. Its protein product is CASSRQGPGEKLFF.

This rearrangement joins TRBV18 to TRBJ2-1; 11 bases are a match to TRBD2. V lost 1 base to trimming and J lost 8 bases; unmatched junction nucleotides: 7. This CDR3 spans 16 amino acids. The germline gives CDR1 KGHSH, CDR2 LQKENI. This CDR3 is CASSPRSSGRSDEQFF. CDR3 bases: TGTGCCAGCTCACCACGTTCTAGCGGGAGGTCGGATGAGCAGTTCTTC.

The V call is TRBV2, the J call TRBJ2-1; weak D call: TRBD1 (5 bases). The germline V gene has CDR1 SNHLY and CDR2 FYNNEI. V lost 7 bases and J 3 bases, leaving 10 bases between the germline ends. This CDR3 has 13 amino acids. The CDR3 nucleotides read TGTGCCAGCAACCTACAGGTCTACAATGAGCAGTTCTTC. Amino acids: CASNLQVYNEQFF.

The J gene is TRBJ1-2, the V gene TRBV5-1, with D perhaps matching TRBD1 (5 bases). With 1 base removed from V and 6 bases from J, the gap between germline ends came to 10 bases. There are 13 residues in the CDR3. The germline V gene has CDR1 SGHRS and CDR2 YFSETQ. The CDR3, as DNA: TGCGCCAGCAGCTTGCCGGGGGGAGATGGCTACACCTTC. Translated: CASSLPGGDGYTF.

The V and J genes are TRBV10-3 and TRBJ1-5; the D gene is possibly TRBD1 (5 bases). Trimming pared 3 bases from V and 2 bases from J, leaving 8 bases between. CDR3 length: 14 residues. Germline loops: CDR1 ENHRY, CDR2 SYGVKD. The chain's CDR3 is CAISDRAGNQPQHF. CDR3 bases: TGTGCCATCAGTGACAGGGCCGGCAATCAGCCCCAGCATTTT.

V is TRBV11-2 and J is TRBJ2-1; 10 bases are shared with TRBD1. This CDR3 has 16 amino acids. V was pared by 5 bases and J by 7 bases, with 11 bases of the junction left unmatched. Germline CDR1 SGHAT, CDR2 FQNNGV. CDR3 protein: CASSLSRTGGKNEQFF. CDR3 DNA sequence: TGTGCCAGCAGCCTTTCCCGGACAGGGGGGAAAAATGAGCAGTTCTTC.